This T cell receptor (beta chain) is from a study of PD-L1 blockade in urothelial cancer. In the study overall: Patients went on atezolizumab around 2014, receiving 1,200 mg intravenously every 3 weeks. Male sex and bladder-origin urothelial cancer were recorded for about nine tenths of the roughly 29 patients.

Germline V gene data show CDR1 as MRHNA and CDR2 as SNTAGT. The CDR3 consists of 19 residues. The germline V and J ends were trimmed by 1 base and 8 bases, with 27 bases remaining between them. Here immunoSEQ multiplex PCR was the method, and the copy in TCRdb shows in-frame clones only, minus some. Of around 70,000 clones listed, around 84% are singletons. Sequenced material: PBMCs, taken around atezolizumab (anti-PD-L1) treatment. This TCR derives from a man aged 65 to 79 with urothelial cancer. The chain carries TRBV6-4 and TRBJ2-1; possible D gene TRBD2, 7 bases. Here the CDR3 reads CASSDFGSQGREAIDEQFF. The DNA for the CDR3 is TGTGCCAGCAGTGACTTCGGGTCCCAGGGGAGGGAGGCGATCGATGAGCAGTTCTTC.